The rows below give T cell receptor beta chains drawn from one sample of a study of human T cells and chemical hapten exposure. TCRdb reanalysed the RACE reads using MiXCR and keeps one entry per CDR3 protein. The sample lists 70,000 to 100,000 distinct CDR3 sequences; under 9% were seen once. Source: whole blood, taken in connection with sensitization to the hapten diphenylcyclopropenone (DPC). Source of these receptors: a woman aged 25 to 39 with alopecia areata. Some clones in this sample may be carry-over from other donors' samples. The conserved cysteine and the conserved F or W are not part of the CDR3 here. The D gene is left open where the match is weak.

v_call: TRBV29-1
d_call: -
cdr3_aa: SVEVQENTEAF

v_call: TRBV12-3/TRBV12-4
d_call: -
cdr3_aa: ASSLARWTAASQETQY

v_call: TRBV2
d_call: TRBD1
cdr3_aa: ASSEGPPGTAYEQH

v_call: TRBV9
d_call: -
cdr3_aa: ASSPSGGGTDTQY

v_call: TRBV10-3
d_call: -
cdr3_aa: AMGWDSRTDTQY

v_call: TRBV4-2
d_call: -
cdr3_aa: ASSQDSATRPYNEQF

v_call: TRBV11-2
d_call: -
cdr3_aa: ASSLVPDSYSGNTIY

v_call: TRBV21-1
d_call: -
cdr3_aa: ASSKDVTIEAF

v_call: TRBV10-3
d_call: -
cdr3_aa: AISGGGADGYT

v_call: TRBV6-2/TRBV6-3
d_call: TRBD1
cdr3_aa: ASRPDRGNHQPQH

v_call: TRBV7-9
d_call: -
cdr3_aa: ASSLAPSGANVLT

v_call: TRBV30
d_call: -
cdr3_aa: AWSFNVPEAF

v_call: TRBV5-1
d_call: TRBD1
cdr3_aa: ASSSGGITDTQY

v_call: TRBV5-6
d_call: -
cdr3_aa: ASNRRRIRLNEQF

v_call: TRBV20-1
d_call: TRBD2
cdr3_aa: SAGGLAATDTQY

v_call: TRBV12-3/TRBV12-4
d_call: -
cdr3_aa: ASSLEQGGRGQY

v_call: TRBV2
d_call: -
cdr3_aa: ASSEAYLSLNEQF

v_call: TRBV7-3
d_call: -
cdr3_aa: ASSWDENTEAF

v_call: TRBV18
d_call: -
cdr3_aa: ASSPPSGGQH

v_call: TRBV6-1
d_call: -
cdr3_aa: ASSEFPLGLNEQY

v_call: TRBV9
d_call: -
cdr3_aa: ASSDNRDNHTDTQY

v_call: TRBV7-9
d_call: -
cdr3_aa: ASSLGYGQRAKNIQY

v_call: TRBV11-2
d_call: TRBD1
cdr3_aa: ASSPDFGTGAPYNEQF

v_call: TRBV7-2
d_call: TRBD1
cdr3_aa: ASSLFGQGSLSNQPQH

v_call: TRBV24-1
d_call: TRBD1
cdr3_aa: ATSHTGTGTDTQY

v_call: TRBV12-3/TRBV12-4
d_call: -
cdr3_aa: ASSFWTNEQY

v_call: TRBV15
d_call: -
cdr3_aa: ATSRPRDNEKLF

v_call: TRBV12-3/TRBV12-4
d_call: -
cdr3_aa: ASRPIQGYTQY

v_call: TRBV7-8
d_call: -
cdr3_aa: ASSLAVERAGNTEAF